The 27 T cell receptor beta chains given below trace back to one sample, sequenced in a study of T cell responses to AZD1222 COVID-19 vaccine. Using immunoSEQ multiplex PCR, the repertoire was profiled, and TCRdb retains in-frame clones only, with some absent. Of about 170,000 clones detected, 70% to 90% appear once; the ten largest clones hold around 1%. This sample comprised peripheral blood, obtained 28 days after the second AZD1222 dose. The receptors come from an adult who received the AZD1222 COVID-19 vaccine.

This chain connects TRBV3-1 (or the pseudogene TRBV3-2) to TRBJ2-1; 7 positions match TRBD1. Trimming took 8 bases from V and 9 from J; bases not matched to a gene: 1. Looked up from germline, CDR1 is LGHDT and CDR2 is YNNKEL (reference sequence). The CDR3 covers 10 residues. The CDR3 loop reads CASAGGEQFF. The CDR3 region has the DNA TGTGCCAGCGCAGGGGGTGAGCAGTTCTTC.

The V call is TRBV29-1, the J call TRBJ1-2; weak D call: TRBD1 (5 bases). This CDR3 comprises 12 residues. With 6 bases removed from V and 3 bases from J, the gap between germline ends came to 11 bases. Germline-derived CDR1 and CDR2 are SQVTM and ANQGSEA. The CDR3 bases are TGCAGCGTGCCCCCGGGGGACTATGGCTACACCTTC. The encoded protein is CSVPPGDYGYTF.

The chain couples TRBV6-2 or TRBV6-3 to TRBJ1-1; D gene ambiguous. The V end lost 4 bases, the J end lost 5 bases, and 14 bases lay between the germline ends. The CDR3 sequence is 14 residues long. CDR1 is MNHEY and CDR2 is SVGEGT in the germline V gene. The chain's CDR3 is CASSLAARRTEAFF. CDR3 nucleotide sequence: TGTGCCAGCAGTTTAGCTGCGCGTAGGACTGAAGCTTTCTTT.

V gene TRBV7-9 combines with J gene TRBJ1-1; possible D gene TRBD1, 5 bases. The CDR3 is 15 amino acids. Germline CDR1 and CDR2: SEHNR and FQNEAQ (reference sequence). V was shortened by 3 bases and J by 1 base, with 12 bases between the two germline ends. CDR3 protein: CASSFPPGPNTEAFF. The CDR3 DNA reads TGTGCCAGCAGCTTCCCCCCGGGGCCGAACACTGAAGCTTTCTTT.

The chain links TRBV2 to TRBJ2-3; the D gene is possibly TRBD1 (6 bases). The CDR3 loop spans 14 amino acids. From germline, CDR1 is SNHLY and CDR2 FYNNEI. The V gene lost 10 bases and the J gene lost 0 bases, with 14 bases spanning the gap. The CDR3 protein is CATATGWSTDTQYF. The DNA for the CDR3 is TGTGCCACCGCGACAGGTTGGAGCACAGATACGCAGTATTTT.

The chain links TRBV2 to TRBJ1-2; no definite D call. The CDR3 runs to 8 residues. Trimming cost V 6 bases and J 8 bases, with 1 base left between them. CDR1 is SNHLY, CDR2 FYNNEI, per germline. The DNA for the CDR3 is TGTGCCAGCAGCGGCTACACCTTC. Protein: CASSGYTF.

The J gene is TRBJ2-3, the V gene TRBV4-2; D gene ambiguous. V dropped 0 bases and J dropped 2 bases, with 6 bases sitting between them. The CDR3 sequence is 14 residues long. Germline CDR1 LGHNA, CDR2 YNFKEQ. The CDR3 loop reads CASSQDGDTDTQYF. The CDR3 coding sequence is TGTGCCAGCAGCCAAGATGGCGACACAGATACGCAGTATTTT.

This chain uses TRBV19 with TRBJ2-1; D remains unclear. CDR1 and CDR2 from the germline V gene are LNHDA and SQIVND (reference sequence). This CDR3 contains 12 residues. The V end lost 3 bases, the J end lost 7 bases, and 7 bases lay between the germline ends. The DNA for the CDR3 is TGTGCCAGTAGTATCTCGACTAATGAGCAGTTCTTC. Amino acid sequence: CASSISTNEQFF.

This clone turned up a few times. This chain joins TRBV7-9 and TRBJ2-7; 9 bases map to TRBD2. The CDR3 spans 14 residues. Trimming took 5 bases from V and 3 from J; bases not matched to a gene: 5. Germline V gives CDR1 SEHNR, CDR2 FQNEAQ (reference sequence). As DNA, the CDR3 is TGTGCCAGCAGCCAGACTAGCGGCGTCTACGAGCAGTACTTC. Translated, it gives CASSQTSGVYEQYF.

This clone was observed once. This chain joins TRBV10-1 and TRBJ2-3, with 8 bases fitting TRBD1. CDR1 is WNHNN and CDR2 is SYGVQD in the germline V gene (reference sequence). V gave up 8 bases and J gave up 2 bases; unmatched junction bases: 12. CDR3 length: 16 amino acids. CDR3 in amino acids: CASGMGQGAATDTQYF. CDR3 in DNA: TGCGCCAGCGGAATGGGGCAGGGGGCTGCCACAGATACGCAGTATTTT.

The chain employs TRBV18 and TRBJ1-1, with TRBD1 as a possible D gene (5 bases). V was cut by 0 bases and J by 9 bases, with 11 bases left in between. CDR1 is KGHSH and CDR2 is LQKENI in the germline V gene. The CDR3 is 13 residues long. The CDR3 sequence is CASSPPGETQAFF. The DNA of the CDR3 is TGTGCCAGCTCACCACCGGGGGAGACACAAGCTTTCTTT.

The CDR3 bases are TGTGCCAGCAGCTTAGCGACGGGTACCTACGAGCAGTACTTC. The encoded protein is CASSLATGTYEQYF. J is TRBJ2-7 and V is TRBV7-2; D gene ambiguous. V shed 0 bases and J shed 2 bases, with 8 bases lying between them. In germline, CDR1 is SGHTA, CDR2 FQGNSA. The CDR3 is made up of 14 amino acids.

The chain joins TRBV6-5 to TRBJ2-3; 7 bases fit TRBD2. The CDR3 is made up of 14 amino acids. J was trimmed by 4 bases and V by 6 bases; bases with no gene match: 7. Germline V lookup: CDR1 MNHEY, CDR2 SVGAGI. In nucleotides, the CDR3 is TGTGCCAGCAGACAAAGGGGAGGGCCAGATACGCAGTATTTT. Its protein is CASRQRGGPDTQYF.

About this clone: At one end, the junction sequence differs from germline, possibly due to a read error. V gene TRBV5-6 combines with J gene TRBJ1-2; D possibly corresponds to TRBD1 (5 bases). Germline V gene sequence: CDR1 SGHDT, CDR2 YYEEEE. The CDR3 runs to 12 residues. The CDR3 region is CASSLSTVNLLF. In DNA form, the CDR3 reads TGTGCCAGCAGCTTATCGACAGTTAATCTCCTGTTC. Supplemented by reference TRBV5-6 and TRBJ1-2, the full variable domain reads DAGVTQSPTHLIKTRGQQVTLRCSPKSGHDTVSWYQQALGQGPQFIFQYYEEEERQRGNFPDRFSGHQFPNYSSELNVNALLLGDSALYLCASSLSTVNLLFGSGTRLTVV.

V usage is TRBV7-9 and J usage is TRBJ1-6; D not certain. The V end was cut by 1 base, the J end by 7 bases, with 11 bases between. This CDR3 is 15 amino acids long. Germline CDR1 reads SEHNR; CDR2 reads FQNEAQ (reference sequence). CDR3 DNA: TGTGCCAGCAGCTTAGGTCGGGGTAGGAATTCACCCCTCCACTTT. This codes for CASSLGRGRNSPLHF.

The chain employs TRBV12-3 or TRBV12-4 and TRBJ2-7; 8 nucleotides agree with TRBD1. The CDR3 is made up of 12 amino acids. Germline trimming cut 6 bases from V and 12 bases from J; bases unmatched to any gene: 10. CDR3 nucleotide sequence: TGTGCCAGCAGCGGACAGGACAGGGTGCGGTACTTC. This encodes CASSGQDRVRYF.

The rearrangement joins TRBV30 to TRBJ1-2, with a weak D call TRBD1 (6 bases). This CDR3 spans 14 amino acids. Trimming left V 1 base short and J 0 bases short, with 9 bases between. Germline V gene lookup returns CDR1 GTSNPN and CDR2 SVGIG (reference sequence). The CDR3 DNA reads as TGTGCCTGGAGTGGGACAGCCACTAACTATGGCTACACCTTC. Its protein product is CAWSGTATNYGYTF.

The chain combines TRBV6-5 with TRBJ2-5; TRBD2 matches 9 bases. V lost 2 bases to trimming and J lost 6 bases; unmatched junction nucleotides: 10. From germline, CDR1 is MNHEY and CDR2 SVGAGI. The CDR3 runs 16 residues. In DNA form, the CDR3 reads TGTGCCAGCAGTTACCGGCGGCTAGCGGGGTTTAAGACCCAGTACTTC. Translated: CASSYRRLAGFKTQYF.

This chain joins TRBV4-2 and TRBJ2-5; D gene unclear. The V gene lost 1 base and the J gene lost 5 bases, with 17 bases spanning the gap. CDR1 and CDR2 from the germline V gene are LGHNA and YNFKEQ. CDR3 length: 16 amino acids. The CDR3 nucleotides read TGTGCCAGCAGCCAAGTTTCGCTTAGTTTGGGCGAGACCCAGTACTTC. Its translation: CASSQVSLSLGETQYF.

This sequence joins TRBV6-4 and TRBJ1-2; TRBD1 might be the D (5 bases). The CDR3 consists of 12 residues. Germline CDR1 is MRHNA and CDR2 is SNTAGT. V was cut by 8 bases and J by 8 bases, with 15 bases left in between. CDR3 sequence: CASRRGNGGYTF. The CDR3 DNA is TGTGCCAGCCGGCGGGGGAATGGCGGCTACACCTTC.

The rearrangement links TRBV11-3 to TRBJ2-7, with a weak D call TRBD2 (6 bases). Trimming left V 6 bases short and J 5 bases short, with 26 bases between. The length of the CDR3 is 17 residues. From germline, CDR1 is SGHNT and CDR2 YENEEA. The CDR3 reads CASSPQTGTEGENEQYF. As DNA, the CDR3 is TGTGCCAGCAGTCCCCAAACCGGGACGGAGGGCGAAAACGAGCAGTACTTC.

The V and J genes are TRBV19 and TRBJ1-1; D unclear. Trimming took 4 bases from V and 0 from J, leaving 9 bases between them. The CDR3 contains 14 residues. Germline V gene data show CDR1 as LNHDA and CDR2 as SQIVND (reference sequence). Here the CDR3 DNA reads TGTGCCAGTAGTACGGGCAGCTTGAACACTGAAGCTTTCTTT. Its translation is CASSTGSLNTEAFF.

V gene TRBV19 combines with J gene TRBJ1-2; D gene unclear. This CDR3 has 11 residues. V lost 8 bases, J lost 4 bases, and 8 bases lay in between. Germline V CDR1 and CDR2: LNHDA, SQIVND (reference sequence). CDR3: CASGGFYGYTF. The CDR3 DNA sequence: TGTGCCAGTGGTGGGTTCTATGGCTACACCTTC. Full variable domain (missing parts from reference TRBV19 and TRBJ1-2): DGGITQSPKYLFRKEGQNVTLSCEQNLNHDAMYWYRQDPGQGLRLIYYSQIVNDFQKGDIAEGYSVSREKKESFPLTVTSAQKNPTAFYLCASGGFYGYTFGSGTRLTVV.

The chain has TRBV5-1 and TRBJ2-7; D is tentatively TRBD1 or TRBD2 (7 bases each). The CDR3 runs to 13 residues. The ends were cut back, 4 bases at V and 7 bases at J, with 15 bases in the middle. Germline CDR1 reads SGHRS; CDR2 reads YFSETQ. CDR3 protein: CASSQGGLGEQYF. Written as DNA, the CDR3 is TGCGCCAGCAGCCAGGGGGGGCTAGGAGAGCAGTACTTC.

The chain combines TRBV18 with TRBJ2-5, with D possibly matching TRBD2 (5 bases). V lost 6 bases, J lost 2 bases, and 10 bases lay in between. Per germline, CDR1 KGHSH and CDR2 LQKENI. The CDR3 consists of 13 residues. In nucleotides, the CDR3 is TGTGCCAGCTCTCGGGGTACACAAGAGACCCAGTACTTC. Protein: CASSRGTQETQYF.

V is TRBV30 and J is TRBJ2-3, with 12 bases aligning to TRBD2. This CDR3 region has 16 residues. J was trimmed by 7 bases and V by 3 bases; bases with no gene match: 11. Germline V gene sequence: CDR1 GTSNPN, CDR2 SVGIG (reference sequence). The CDR3, as DNA: TGTGCCTGGAGCGTCGCCCTAGCGGGGGGGTGGAATACGCAGTATTTT. Protein: CAWSVALAGGWNTQYF.

The chain links TRBV2 to TRBJ2-2; perhaps D is TRBD1 or TRBD2 (5 bases each). This CDR3 spans 15 amino acids. Germline loops: CDR1 SNHLY, CDR2 FYNNEI. V dropped 3 bases and J dropped 4 bases, with 12 bases sitting between them. In DNA form, the CDR3 reads TGTGCCAGCAGTGACGAGGGGCCGGCCACCGGGGAGCTGTTTTTT. It codes for CASSDEGPATGELFF.